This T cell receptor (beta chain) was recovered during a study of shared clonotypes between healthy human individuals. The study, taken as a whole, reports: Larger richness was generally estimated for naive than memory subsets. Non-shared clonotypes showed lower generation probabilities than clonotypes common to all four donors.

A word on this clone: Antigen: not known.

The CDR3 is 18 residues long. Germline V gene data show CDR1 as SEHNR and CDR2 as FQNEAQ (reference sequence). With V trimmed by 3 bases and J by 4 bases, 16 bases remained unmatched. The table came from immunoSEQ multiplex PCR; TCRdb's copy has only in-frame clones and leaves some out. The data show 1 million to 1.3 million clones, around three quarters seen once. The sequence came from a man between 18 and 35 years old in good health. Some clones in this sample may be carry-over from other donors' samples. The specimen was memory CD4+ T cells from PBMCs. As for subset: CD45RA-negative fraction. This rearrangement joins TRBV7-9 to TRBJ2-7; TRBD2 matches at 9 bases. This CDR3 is CASSLERASGAWAYEQYF. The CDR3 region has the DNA TGTGCCAGCAGCTTGGAGCGGGCTAGCGGGGCCTGGGCGTACGAGCAGTACTTC.